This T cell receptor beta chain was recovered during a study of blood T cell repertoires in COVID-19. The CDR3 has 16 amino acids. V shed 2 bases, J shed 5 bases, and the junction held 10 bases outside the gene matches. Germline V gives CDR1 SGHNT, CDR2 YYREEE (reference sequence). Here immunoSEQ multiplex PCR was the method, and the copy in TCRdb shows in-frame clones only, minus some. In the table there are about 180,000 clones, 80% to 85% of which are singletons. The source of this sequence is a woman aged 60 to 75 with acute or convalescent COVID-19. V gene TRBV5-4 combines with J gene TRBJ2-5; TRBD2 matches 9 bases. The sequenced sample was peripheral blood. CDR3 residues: CASSLTGGGALETQYF. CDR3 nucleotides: TGTGCCAGCAGCTTAACGGGCGGGGGGGCATTGGAGACCCAGTACTTC. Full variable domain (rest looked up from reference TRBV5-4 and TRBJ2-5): ETGVTQSPTHLIKTRGQQVTLRCSSQSGHNTVSWYQQALGQGPQFIFQYYREEENGRGNFPPRFSGLQFPNYSSELNVNALELDDSALYLCASSLTGGGALETQYFGPGTRLLVL.